The present T cell receptor beta chain was sequenced within a study of tumor-infiltrating lymphocytes in primary liver carcinoma. The study's findings and limits: When set against blood, tumors had a significantly higher top-250-clone fraction (p = 0.039).

Bulk tissue was left unsorted, and RNA and DNA were co-extracted from about 20-30 mg of it. Over 75% of the cells in every tumor sample were viable tumor cells. TCR beta cDNA came from approximately 490 ng total RNA, primed with a constant-region primer. Libraries of TCR beta came from three nested multiplex PCR rounds with slightly modified ARM-PCR. Each CDR3 protein is one row after TCRdb ran MiXCR on the multiplex PCR reads. The sample includes roughly 45,000 distinct CDR3 sequences, less than 85% of them seen just once. Comments on this clonotype: Its antigen is currently unknown. Given a much more abundant clone one base away, this may be a read error.

The sequence was collected from a man aged 35 to 55 with primary liver carcinoma and hepatitis B virus infection. The sequenced sample consisted of liver tumor tissue from sampling region 5. Subset defined: tumor region T5, tumor centre.

The CDR3 nucleotides read TGTGCCAGCAGCTTATTTTTTGGGACAGATACGCACTATTTT. This sequence encodes CASSLFFGTDTHYF. The chain uses TRBV7-9 and TRBJ2-3; TRBD1 agrees at 7 bases. This CDR3 is 14 amino acids long. Germline V lookup: CDR1 SEHNR, CDR2 FQNEAQ (reference sequence).